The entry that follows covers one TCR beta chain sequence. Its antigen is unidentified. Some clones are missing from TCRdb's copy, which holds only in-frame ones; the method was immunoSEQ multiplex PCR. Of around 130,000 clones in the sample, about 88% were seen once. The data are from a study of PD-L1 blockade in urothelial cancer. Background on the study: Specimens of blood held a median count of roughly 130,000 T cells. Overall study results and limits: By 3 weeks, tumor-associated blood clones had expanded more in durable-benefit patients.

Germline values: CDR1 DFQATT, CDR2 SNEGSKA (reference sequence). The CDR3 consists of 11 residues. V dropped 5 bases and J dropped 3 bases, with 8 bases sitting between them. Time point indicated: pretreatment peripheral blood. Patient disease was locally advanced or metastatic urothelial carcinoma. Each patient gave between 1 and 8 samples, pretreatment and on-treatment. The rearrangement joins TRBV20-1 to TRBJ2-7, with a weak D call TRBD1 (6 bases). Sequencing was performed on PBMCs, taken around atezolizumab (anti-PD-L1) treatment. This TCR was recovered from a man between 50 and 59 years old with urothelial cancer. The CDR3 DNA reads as TGCAGTGCTCAACAGGGCTACGAGCAGTACTTC. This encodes CSAQQGYEQYF.